This T cell receptor beta chain was documented in a study of control samples from healthy donors and cancer patients (dated by TCRdb to the early 2020s). The library was obtained by the immunoSEQ multiplex PCR assay. TCRdb mirrors the immuneACCESS table, restricted to in-frame sequences. Some clones are absent from its copies; in checked studies, under half trace to an unresolved V gene, and the reason for the others is unknown. A total of 130,000 or so clones appear in this sample, under 90% of them only once. The ten biggest clones cover 6.5% to 9.5% of the sample. This clone appeared once. What antigen it recognizes has not been identified. Base qualities are missing; no much larger clone stands one base away. Between the V and J ends, shortened by 3 bases and 8 bases respectively, the junction contains 16 bases. The germline V gene yields ENHRY for CDR1 and SYGVKD for CDR2. Taken from cysteine to phenylalanine, the CDR3 has 15 residues. Kept here is only the CDR3 DNA, which spans 45 bases and is read in frame from base 1.

The receptor comes from a man in his fifties with head and neck cancer. The sequence joins TRBV10-3 to TRBJ1-4; the D gene cannot be named for sure. The material sequenced was PBMCs. The base sequence is TGTGCCATCAGTGATTCGGGTTCCTTCCGAGAAAAACTGTTTTTT. Translation gives CAISDSGSFREKLFF.